This T cell receptor (beta chain) was identified during a study of T cell repertoires in cytomegalovirus infection. At the level of the study: Use of recently identified HLA-C-restricted and well-studied HLA-B-restricted CMV epitopes was part of the study. Both a matching HLA type and CMV infection were indicated by public TCR beta signatures. Study-level findings and limits: Summed frequency of public TCR beta families distinguished CMV carriers with the relevant HLA. The ex vivo response showed dominance by HLA-C-restricted CMV-specific TCR beta clonotypes.

Using its own MiXCR run on the reads, TCRdb lists one record per CDR3 protein. The sample lists roughly 860,000 distinct CDR3 sequences; 32% were seen once. With respect to this clonotype: The target antigen is unknown.

Germline loops: CDR1 LNHDA, CDR2 SQIVND (reference sequence). The CDR3 totals 18 residues. With 3 bases clipped from V and 0 bases from J, the junction kept 14 bases outside the gene matches. The sequences come from cultured CD8+ T cells from PBMCs, collected from culture after CMV antigen stimulation. V gene TRBV19 combines with J gene TRBJ2-7, with 7 bases lining up with TRBD1. This TCR derives from a human donor in good health (CMV status not recorded). Some clones in this sample may be carry-over from other donors' samples. The chain's CDR3 is CASSIRDSEEVFSYEQYF. The CDR3 DNA sequence: TGTGCCAGTAGTATCCGGGACAGCGAAGAGGTGTTCTCCTACGAGCAGTACTTC.